What follows describes a single T cell receptor (beta chain). Its antigen is as yet unknown. This record belongs to a study of cytomegalovirus exposure and HLA in healthy donors. Findings and limits, study-wide: Cytomegalovirus-associated TCR beta chains were listed, numbering approximately 150.

Clones were sequenced by immunoSEQ multiplex PCR, and TCRdb holds only the in-frame ones, with some missing. The profile shows approximately 120,000 clones, roughly 90% of them singletons. Deletions cut 5 bases from V and 6 bases from J, with 17 bases between. This CDR3 comprises 14 residues. Germline V gives CDR1 LGHNT, CDR2 FRNRAP. This TCR derives from a woman aged 18-29 years in good health and CMV-seronegative. Sequenced material: PBMCs. The chain has TRBV12-5 and TRBJ2-7; D is perhaps TRBD2 (5 bases). CDR3 residues: CASGPGLEIVEQYF. The CDR3 DNA follows: TGTGCTAGTGGTCCAGGACTGGAAATCGTCGAGCAGTACTTC.